Each of the 25 T cell receptor beta chains below was sequenced from the same sample in a study of control samples from healthy donors and cancer patients (dated by TCRdb to the early 2020s). Library generation was performed with the immunoSEQ multiplex PCR assay. In its TCRdb copy, this immuneACCESS table keeps in-frame sequences only and misses some clones. Where compared with another copy, unresolved V genes explain less than half of these, and the others have no known cause. The sample includes tens of thousands of clones, with approximately 94% observed a single time. The ten most abundant clones make up 1.3% of the sample. The specimen sequenced was PBMCs. The receptors come from a woman aged 40 to 55 with lung cancer.

The genes are TRBV6-5 and TRBJ1-1; a possible D gene is TRBD1 (5 bases). Germline V gives CDR1 MNHEY, CDR2 SVGAGI. CDR3 length: 15 residues. V dropped 2 bases and J dropped 4 bases, with 14 bases sitting between them. CDR3 DNA sequence: TGTGCCAGCAGTTACATCAGGGCCGGGGGCACTGAAGCTTTCTTT. Its translation is CASSYIRAGGTEAFF.

The rearrangement links TRBV27 to TRBJ2-7, with TRBD1 matching over 9 bases. The CDR3 is 14 amino acids. Germline V gene data show CDR1 as MNHEY and CDR2 as SMNVEV (reference sequence). The V and J ends lost 6 bases and 3 bases, in that order; junction bases with no gene match: 6. The CDR3 bases are TGTGCCAGCAGACCGGGACAGGGTTTCTACGAGCAGTACTTC. Translation: CASRPGQGFYEQYF.

This clone is a singleton in its sample. The chain recombines TRBV7-9 with TRBJ2-2; no firm D call. Germline loops: CDR1 SEHNR, CDR2 FQNEAQ (reference sequence). V lost 4 bases to trimming and J lost 10 bases, with 1 base between them. The CDR3 runs 9 residues. The CDR3, as DNA: TGTGCCAGCAGCTCGGAGCTGTTTTTT. It codes for CASSSELFF.

This chain joins TRBV15 and TRBJ2-7, with TRBD1 as a possible D gene (6 bases). Germline V CDR1 and CDR2: LNHNV, YYDKDF (reference sequence). With 0 bases removed from V and 0 bases from J, the gap between germline ends came to 9 bases. The CDR3 totals 15 residues. The CDR3 DNA follows: TGTGCCACCAGCAGAGACAGGGGTAGCTCCTACGAGCAGTACTTC. Its translation is CATSRDRGSSYEQYF. Full variable domain (missing parts from reference TRBV15 and TRBJ2-7): DAMVIQNPRYQVTQFGKPVTLSCSQTLNHNVMYWYQQKSSQAPKLLFHYYDKDFNNEADTPDNFQSRRPNTSFCFLDIRSPGLGDTAMYLCATSRDRGSSYEQYFGPGTRLTVT.

This clone is a singleton in its sample. The chain couples TRBV9 to TRBJ2-2; 9 bases line up with TRBD1. The V segment lost 0 bases and the J segment 3 bases; nucleotides outside the gene matches: 0. This CDR3 is built from 15 residues. The germline V gene encodes CDR1 SGDLS and CDR2 YYNGEE. The CDR3 region is CASSVGDRDTGELFF. DNA of the CDR3: TGTGCCAGCAGCGTAGGGGACAGGGACACCGGGGAGCTGTTTTTT. Based on the CDR3 plus reference TRBV9 and TRBJ2-2, the full variable domain is DSGVTQTPKHLITATGQRVTLRCSPRSGDLSVYWYQQSLDQGLQFLIQYYNGEERAKGNILERFSAQQFPDLHSELNLSSLELGDSALYFCASSVGDRDTGELFFGEGSRLTVL.

The rearrangement links TRBV10-3 to TRBJ1-5, with a possible D match to TRBD1 (5 bases). The CDR3 covers 12 residues. Germline CDR1 is ENHRY and CDR2 is SYGVKD. Trimming stripped 6 bases from V and 5 bases from J, with 8 bases between. The chain's CDR3 is CAIRGEYQPQHF. The CDR3 DNA reads TGTGCCATCAGGGGGGAATATCAGCCCCAGCATTTT.

The V and J genes are TRBV5-1 and TRBJ1-3, with D perhaps matching TRBD1 (5 bases). The CDR3 covers 15 residues. Germline V gene lookup returns CDR1 SGHRS and CDR2 YFSETQ. V shed 3 bases and J shed 2 bases, with 12 bases lying between them. The CDR3 bases are TGCGCCAGCAGCTCCGGAGCGGGGCCTGGAAACACCATATATTTT. It encodes CASSSGAGPGNTIYF. Drawing the rest from reference TRBV5-1 and TRBJ1-3, the complete variable domain is KAGVTQTPRYLIKTRGQQVTLSCSPISGHRSVSWYQQTPGQGLQFLFEYFSETQRNKGNFPGRFSGRQFSNSRSEMNVSTLELGDSALYLCASSSGAGPGNTIYFGEGSWLTVV.

The chain couples TRBV5-1 to TRBJ2-3; 8 bases are a match to TRBD2. The CDR3 length is 16 residues. J was trimmed by 2 bases and V by 5 bases; bases with no gene match: 10. From germline, CDR1 is SGHRS and CDR2 YFSETQ. The CDR3 here is CASRRGATGSTDTQYF. Here the CDR3 DNA reads TGCGCCAGCAGGCGGGGGGCCACTGGTTCCACAGATACGCAGTATTTT.

The chain couples TRBV5-1 to TRBJ2-7; D remains ambiguous. This CDR3 has 12 residues. Germline V CDR1 and CDR2: SGHRS, YFSETQ. V lost 1 base and J lost 6, with 8 bases in between. The CDR3 nucleotides read TGCGCCAGCAGCTTGATGGGTATCGAGCAGTACTTC. It is translated as CASSLMGIEQYF.

V and J are TRBV24-1 and TRBJ1-2, with a weak D call TRBD1 (5 bases). Germline CDR1 KGHDR, CDR2 SFDVKD. Trimming left V 7 bases short and J 8 bases short, with 19 bases between. This CDR3 contains 14 residues. As DNA, the CDR3 is TGTGCCACCAGCGATACCGGGGCGGGCGGAGGCTACACCTTC. Translating gives CATSDTGAGGGYTF.

This clone has more than one count but fewer than ten. V is TRBV12-5 and J is TRBJ2-7; TRBD1 matches at 8 bases. The CDR3 loop spans 14 amino acids. V shed 7 bases, J shed 3 bases, and the junction held 8 bases outside the gene matches. The germline V gene has CDR1 LGHNT and CDR2 FRNRAP. In nucleotides, the CDR3 is TGTGCTAGTGCCCCGACAGGGGTCAGCTACGAGCAGTACTTC. Translation: CASAPTGVSYEQYF.

CDR3 sequence: CASSLRTGGFGGELFF. The DNA of the CDR3 is TGTGCCAGCAGCCTCAGGACAGGGGGCTTTGGCGGGGAGCTGTTTTTT. This rearrangement joins TRBV6-2 or TRBV6-3 to TRBJ2-2; 11 bases are shared with TRBD1. The CDR3 is 16 amino acids. Germline V gene data show CDR1 as MNHEY and CDR2 as SVGEGT. Trimming cost V 6 bases and J 7 bases; bases outside gene matches: 10.

The chain couples TRBV10-3 to TRBJ1-2, with 7 bases identical to TRBD1. Germline loops: CDR1 ENHRY, CDR2 SYGVKD. The CDR3 is 15 residues long. V trimming: 6 bases; J trimming: 3 bases; junction bases outside the gene matches: 10. The CDR3 region is CAISPDRVKDYGYTF. CDR3 in DNA: TGTGCCATCAGCCCCGACAGGGTAAAGGACTATGGCTACACCTTC.

V and J are TRBV6-1 and TRBJ2-7; 8 bases match TRBD2. This CDR3 has 16 amino acids. Germline V CDR1 and CDR2: MNHNS, SASEGT. V dropped 4 bases and J dropped 0; count of bases not matched to a gene: 8. CDR3 DNA sequence: TGTGCCAGCAGTGCTTCTAGCGGGCGAAACTCCTACGAGCAGTACTTC. Its protein is CASSASSGRNSYEQYF.

The chain employs TRBV18 and TRBJ1-4; 10 bases map to TRBD1. There are 19 residues in the CDR3. V dropped 5 bases and J dropped 2; count of bases not matched to a gene: 14. The germline V gene encodes CDR1 KGHSH and CDR2 LQKENI. The CDR3 DNA sequence: TGTGCCAGCTCAGTCTCCGTGACAGGGGGCTTAGGTACTAATGAAAAACTGTTTTTT. Its translation is CASSVSVTGGLGTNEKLFF.

This rearrangement joins TRBV28 to TRBJ1-4, with D maybe TRBD1 (6 bases). CDR3 length: 13 residues. Germline lookup yields CDR1 MDHEN and CDR2 SYDVKM. V was cut by 6 bases and J by 5 bases, with 10 bases left in between. CDR3 coding DNA: TGTGCCAGCAGGGTAGGGGGGAATGAAAAACTGTTTTTT. Its translation: CASRVGGNEKLFF.

CDR3 DNA sequence: TGTGCCTGGATCAGGGATACCACTGAAGCTTTCTTT. Encoded protein: CAWIRDTTEAFF. This chain connects TRBV30 to TRBJ1-1; tentative D call: TRBD1 (5 bases). Trimming cost V 4 bases and J 4 bases, with 10 bases left between them. The CDR3 length is 12 residues. Germline-derived CDR1 and CDR2 are GTSNPN and SVGIG (reference sequence).

The V gene is TRBV7-2, the J gene TRBJ1-1; possible D gene TRBD1, 6 bases. Germline V CDR1 and CDR2: SGHTA, FQGNSA. The CDR3 contains 17 residues. The germline V and J ends were trimmed by 5 bases and 0 bases, with 19 bases remaining between them. The chain's CDR3 is CASSPVGGGGVNTEAFF. The CDR3 DNA is TGTGCCAGCAGCCCGGTGGGGGGGGGCGGCGTGAACACTGAAGCTTTCTTT.

This clone was detected once. V and J are TRBV4-1 and TRBJ2-7; TRBD2 is a possible D gene (6 bases). In germline, CDR1 is MGHRA, CDR2 YSYEKL. Trimming took off 3 bases at V and 0 bases at J, with 12 bases between the two ends. This CDR3 contains 15 residues. The CDR3 loop reads CASSHRDSDSYEQYF. The DNA of the CDR3 is TGCGCCAGCAGCCACCGGGACTCTGACTCCTACGAGCAGTACTTC.

With regard to this clone: Other DNA sequences in this sample translate to the same CDR3. The chain links TRBV18 to TRBJ1-1; D is unclear. The CDR3 loop spans 15 amino acids. CDR1 is KGHSH and CDR2 is LQKENI in the germline V gene. The germline V and J ends were trimmed by 3 bases and 0 bases, with 11 bases remaining between them. This CDR3 reads CASSPLEGLNTEAFF. As DNA, the CDR3 is TGTGCCAGCTCACCGCTGGAAGGGCTGAACACTGAAGCTTTCTTT.

The J gene is TRBJ1-1, the V gene TRBV2; the D gene is possibly TRBD1 (5 bases). The V gene lost 6 bases and the J gene lost 1 base, with 12 bases spanning the gap. The length of the CDR3 is 14 residues. Per germline, CDR1 SNHLY and CDR2 FYNNEI. In nucleotides, the CDR3 is TGTGCCAGCAGGGAGACACAGGCGAACACTGAAGCTTTCTTT. Amino acids: CASRETQANTEAFF. The full variable domain, in which reference TRBV2 and TRBJ1-1 provide the parts outside the CDR3, is EPEVTQTPSHQVTQMGQEVILRCVPISNHLYFYWYRQILGQKVEFLVSFYNNEISEKSEIFDDQFSVERPDGSNFTLKIRSTKLEDSAMYFCASRETQANTEAFFGQGTRLTVV.

The rearrangement joins TRBV28 to TRBJ2-2; D unclear. This CDR3 has 13 amino acids. V lost 8 bases and J lost 0, with 7 bases in between. Germline V lookup: CDR1 MDHEN, CDR2 SYDVKM. The CDR3 sequence: CASVGTNTGELFF. Here the CDR3 DNA reads TGTGCCAGCGTGGGGACGAACACCGGGGAGCTGTTTTTT.

The V gene is TRBV25-1, the J gene TRBJ1-5, with D maybe TRBD1 (6 bases). Trimming took 4 bases from V and 5 from J, leaving 12 bases between them. Germline CDR1 and CDR2: MGHDK and SYGVNS. CDR3 length: 14 amino acids. CDR3 loop: CASSATGMDQPQHF. CDR3 nucleotides: TGTGCCAGCAGTGCCACAGGGATGGATCAGCCCCAGCATTTT.

The rearrangement joins TRBV18 to TRBJ1-2, with D unresolved. The V end was cut by 0 bases, the J end by 0 bases, with 11 bases between. Germline CDR1 is KGHSH and CDR2 is LQKENI. The CDR3 has 16 amino acids. CDR3 DNA: TGTGCCAGCTCACCACCCAGGCAGGCGACTAACTATGGCTACACCTTC. Protein sequence: CASSPPRQATNYGYTF.

The genes are TRBV6-6 and TRBJ2-5, with 8 nucleotides matching TRBD1. CDR1 and CDR2 from the germline V gene are MNHNY and SVGAGI (reference sequence). The length of the CDR3 is 13 residues. Germline trimming cut 6 bases from V and 4 bases from J; bases unmatched to any gene: 4. CDR3 amino acids: CASSRGRGETQYF. The CDR3 DNA sequence: TGTGCCAGCAGCAGGGGGCGCGGAGAGACCCAGTACTTC.